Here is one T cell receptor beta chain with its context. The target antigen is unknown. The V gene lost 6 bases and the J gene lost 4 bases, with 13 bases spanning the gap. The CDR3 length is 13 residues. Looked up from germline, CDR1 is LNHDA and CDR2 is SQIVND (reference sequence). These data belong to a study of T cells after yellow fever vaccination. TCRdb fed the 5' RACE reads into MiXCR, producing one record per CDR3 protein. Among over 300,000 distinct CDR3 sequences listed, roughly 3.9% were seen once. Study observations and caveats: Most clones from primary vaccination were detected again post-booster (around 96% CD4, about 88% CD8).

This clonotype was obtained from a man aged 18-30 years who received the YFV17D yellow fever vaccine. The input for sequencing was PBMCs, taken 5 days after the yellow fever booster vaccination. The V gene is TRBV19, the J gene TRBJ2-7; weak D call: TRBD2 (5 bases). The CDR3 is CASSGEEVYEQYV. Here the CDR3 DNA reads TGTGCCAGTAGCGGGGAAGAGGTTTACGAGCAGTACGTC.